The 25 T cell receptor beta chains below come from one sample, sequenced in a study of shared clonotypes between healthy human individuals. Libraries were prepared by immunoSEQ multiplex PCR; TCRdb keeps only in-frame clonotypes and omits some of them. The sample carries fewer than 1.6 million clones, roughly 98.5% recorded once. Material: naive CD4+ T cells sorted from blood. As to subset: CD45RA+ positively selected. Receptor source: a man aged 25-45 years in good health.

This clone was seen a single time. The V and J genes are TRBV5-1 and TRBJ2-3, with D maybe TRBD2 (6 bases). V dropped 2 bases and J dropped 0 bases, with 16 bases sitting between them. The CDR3 is 17 residues long. The germline V gene has CDR1 SGHRS and CDR2 YFSETQ. As DNA, the CDR3 is TGCGCCAGCAGCTTAGGACTAACTCTCTCTAGCACAGATACGCAGTATTTT. It specifies CASSLGLTLSSTDTQYF.

This chain connects TRBV7-2 to TRBJ2-3; 15 nucleotides align to TRBD2. Germline V gene data show CDR1 as SGHTA and CDR2 as FQGNSA. CDR3 length: 17 residues. V lost 5 bases, J lost 7 bases, and 10 bases stayed unmatched. This chain's CDR3 is CASSPPGLAGGANTQYF. CDR3 DNA: TGTGCCAGCAGCCCTCCAGGACTAGCGGGGGGGGCAAATACGCAGTATTTT.

The chain combines TRBV2 with TRBJ2-5; 13 positions match TRBD2. The CDR3 consists of 18 residues. Trimming cost V 5 bases and J 2 bases; bases outside gene matches: 11. The germline gives CDR1 SNHLY, CDR2 FYNNEI. The CDR3 loop reads CASSIRTSGSQGQETQYF. The CDR3 DNA sequence: TGTGCCAGCAGTATTCGGACTAGCGGGAGTCAGGGGCAAGAGACCCAGTACTTC. The variable domain in full, completed from reference TRBV2 and TRBJ2-5, reads EPEVTQTPSHQVTQMGQEVILRCVPISNHLYFYWYRQILGQKVEFLVSFYNNEISEKSEIFDDQFSVERPDGSNFTLKIRSTKLEDSAMYFCASSIRTSGSQGQETQYFGPGTRLLVL.

The rearrangement uses TRBV5-1 and TRBJ1-1; the D gene is possibly TRBD1 (5 bases). The length of the CDR3 is 15 residues. V gave up 2 bases and J gave up 5 bases, with 16 bases separating them. The germline V gene has CDR1 SGHRS and CDR2 YFSETQ. The CDR3 sequence is CASSFLARGLTEAFF. The CDR3 bases are TGCGCCAGCAGCTTTCTGGCCCGGGGGTTGACTGAAGCTTTCTTT. Together with reference TRBV5-1 and TRBJ1-1, the CDR3 gives the full variable domain: KAGVTQTPRYLIKTRGQQVTLSCSPISGHRSVSWYQQTPGQGLQFLFEYFSETQRNKGNFPGRFSGRQFSNSRSEMNVSTLELGDSALYLCASSFLARGLTEAFFGQGTRLTVV.

The chain combines TRBV6-1 with TRBJ2-5; no reliable D call. Trimming cost V 4 bases and J 4 bases, with 10 bases left between them. Germline V CDR1 and CDR2: MNHNS, SASEGT. The CDR3 length is 13 residues. The CDR3 sequence is CASSGKGRETQYF. For the CDR3, the DNA is TGTGCCAGCAGTGGGAAGGGTCGAGAGACCCAGTACTTC.

J is TRBJ2-2 and V is TRBV5-6, with a weak D call TRBD1 (6 bases). This CDR3 contains 16 residues. Germline V gene data show CDR1 as SGHDT and CDR2 as YYEEEE. Trimming left V 1 base short and J 5 bases short, with 15 bases between. The CDR3: CASSLPRGRATGELFF. The DNA for the CDR3 is TGTGCCAGCAGCTTGCCAAGGGGGAGAGCGACCGGGGAGCTGTTTTTT.

The chain is built from TRBV9 and TRBJ2-3; 9 bases are a match to TRBD2. The CDR3 extends over 17 amino acids. CDR1 is SGDLS and CDR2 is YYNGEE in the germline V gene. The junction had 11 bases not matched to a gene; V was cut back by 4 bases and J by 2 bases. CDR3: CASSPNRVAGATDTQYF. In nucleotides, the CDR3 is TGTGCCAGCAGCCCAAACCGGGTAGCGGGAGCCACAGATACGCAGTATTTT.

This clone was counted once. This chain connects TRBV2 to TRBJ1-5, with D perhaps matching TRBD1 (6 bases). The V gene's germline CDR1 is SNHLY and CDR2 FYNNEI. V lost 3 bases, J lost 6 bases, and 12 bases lay in between. The CDR3 runs 14 residues. In nucleotides, the CDR3 is TGTGCCAGCAGTGACCAGGGGATGGGTCAGCCCCAGCATTTT. This encodes CASSDQGMGQPQHF.

The V call is TRBV11-3, the J call TRBJ2-3, with 9 bases lining up with TRBD1. Germline V gene data show CDR1 as SGHNT and CDR2 as YENEEA. Trimming removed 5 bases from V and 2 bases from J; junction bases left unmatched: 11. The CDR3 is 17 residues long. As DNA, the CDR3 is TGTGCCAGCAGCGTCAGCTACAGGGGGCCGGACACAGATACGCAGTATTTT. This sequence encodes CASSVSYRGPDTDTQYF.

This clone came up once. The CDR3 protein is CATSLVREETQYF. CDR3 in DNA: TGTGCCACCTCTCTTGTCCGAGAAGAGACCCAGTACTTC. The J gene is TRBJ2-5, the V gene TRBV15; D is ambiguous. CDR1 and CDR2 (germline): LNHNV, YYDKDF (reference sequence). This CDR3 comprises 13 residues. V shed 8 bases and J shed 3 bases, with 13 bases lying between them.

V and J are TRBV7-9 and TRBJ2-5; 7 bases agree with TRBD1. This CDR3 region has 14 residues. Germline CDR1 reads SEHNR; CDR2 reads FQNEAQ (reference sequence). V shed 2 bases, J shed 5 bases, and the junction held 5 bases outside the gene matches. The CDR3 sequence is CASSLRGQSETQYF. The CDR3 nucleotides read TGTGCCAGCAGCTTACGGGGACAGTCGGAGACCCAGTACTTC.

In its sample, this clone was seen once. Here the CDR3 reads CSAQGNTGPTYEQYF. CDR3 nucleotides: TGCAGCGCCCAAGGGAACACAGGGCCCACCTACGAGCAGTACTTC. The chain links TRBV29-1 to TRBJ2-7, with TRBD1 as a possible D gene (6 bases). Germline CDR1 reads SQVTM; CDR2 reads ANQGSEA. The V gene lost 7 bases and the J gene lost 2 bases, with 21 bases spanning the gap. The CDR3 has 15 amino acids.

The chain links TRBV28 to TRBJ2-1; tentative D call: TRBD1 (6 bases). With 5 bases removed from V and 6 bases from J, the gap between germline ends came to 14 bases. The CDR3 runs to 14 residues. CDR1 MDHEN and CDR2 SYDVKM come from the germline V gene. The CDR3 reads CASSPPPDSNEQFF. CDR3 bases: TGTGCCAGCAGTCCGCCCCCGGACAGCAATGAGCAGTTCTTC.

The rearrangement links TRBV12-5 to TRBJ1-1, with D unclear. Germline assignment: CDR1 LGHNT and CDR2 FRNRAP. The CDR3 spans 12 residues. Trimming shortened V by 5 bases and J by 2 bases, and 6 bases separated the two germline ends. CDR3 nucleotides: TGTGCTAGTGGTCGAGATAACACTGAAGCTTTCTTT. Its translation: CASGRDNTEAFF. Complete variable domain (other parts from reference TRBV12-5 and TRBJ1-1): DARVTQTPRHKVTEMGQEVTMRCQPILGHNTVFWYRQTMMQGLELLAYFRNRAPLDDSGMPKDRFSAEMPDATLATLKIQPSEPRDSAVYFCASGRDNTEAFFGQGTRLTVV.

The chain carries TRBV10-3 and TRBJ2-1; no clear D gene. The CDR3 loop spans 14 amino acids. Germline V gene data show CDR1 as ENHRY and CDR2 as SYGVKD. V was shortened by 5 bases and J by 0 bases, with 8 bases between the two germline ends. CDR3 nucleotide sequence: TGTGCCATCAGTCTCAGAAGCTCCTACAATGAGCAGTTCTTC. Its translation: CAISLRSSYNEQFF.

V is TRBV7-9 and J is TRBJ1-3; 8 bases align to TRBD1. The CDR3 consists of 16 residues. The germline gives CDR1 SEHNR, CDR2 FQNEAQ (reference sequence). With 5 bases clipped from V and 0 bases from J, the junction kept 6 bases outside the gene matches. The DNA for the CDR3 is TGTGCCAGCAGCAGAGGACAGGGTTTCTCTGGAAACACCATATATTTT. It specifies CASSRGQGFSGNTIYF. Full variable domain (rest looked up from reference TRBV7-9 and TRBJ1-3): DTGVSQNPRHKITKRGQNVTFRCDPISEHNRLYWYRQTLGQGPEFLTYFQNEAQLEKSRLLSDRFSAERPKGSFSTLEIQRTEQGDSAMYLCASSRGQGFSGNTIYFGEGSWLTVV.

Details on this clone: Other DNA sequences in this sample translate to the same CDR3. The genes are TRBV5-1 and TRBJ1-1, with D hard to call. Germline loops: CDR1 SGHRS, CDR2 YFSETQ. Trimming left V 0 bases short and J 5 bases short, with 5 bases between. This CDR3 contains 12 residues. The CDR3 nucleotides read TGCGCCAGCAGCTTGGTTGGAACTGAAGCTTTCTTT. Its protein product is CASSLVGTEAFF.

This chain joins TRBV4-1 and TRBJ2-7; tentative D call: TRBD2 (6 bases). The CDR3 extends over 15 amino acids. CDR1 is MGHRA and CDR2 is YSYEKL in the germline V gene. V was cut by 1 base and J by 2 bases, with 12 bases left in between. CDR3 coding DNA: TGCGCCAGCAGCCAAGGATTCGGGAGCCCCTACGAGCAGTACTTC. This sequence encodes CASSQGFGSPYEQYF.

This clone was observed a single time. The genes are TRBV9 and TRBJ2-7, with 8 bases identical to TRBD1. The CDR3 spans 15 residues. Germline V lookup: CDR1 SGDLS, CDR2 YYNGEE. The V segment lost 0 bases and the J segment 7 bases; nucleotides outside the gene matches: 9. The DNA of the CDR3 is TGTGCCAGCAGCGTAGAGGGGCAGGGGGCGCGGGAGCAGTACTTC. This encodes CASSVEGQGAREQYF.

J is TRBJ2-3 and V is TRBV9; D perhaps matches TRBD2 (5 bases). Germline V gene lookup returns CDR1 SGDLS and CDR2 YYNGEE. V lost 3 bases to trimming and J lost 4 bases, with 15 bases between them. The CDR3 is 15 residues long. The chain's CDR3 is CASSDTATAADTQYF. In DNA form, the CDR3 reads TGTGCCAGCAGCGACACGGCCACAGCGGCAGATACGCAGTATTTT.

V and J are TRBV6-6 and TRBJ2-7; 9 bases map to TRBD2. The CDR3 is 16 residues long. After removal of 0 bases from V and 4 bases from J, the junction contained 7 bases not matched to a gene. Germline V gene lookup returns CDR1 MNHNY and CDR2 SVGAGI (reference sequence). The CDR3 nucleotides read TGTGCCAGCAGTTACTCGGGGACTAGCCGTTCTTACGAGCAGTACTTC. It specifies CASSYSGTSRSYEQYF.

The genes are TRBV28 and TRBJ2-7; 16 nucleotides match TRBD2. The trim removed 6 bases at V and 2 bases at J, leaving 16 bases unmatched. CDR3 length equals 20 residues. The germline CDR1 and CDR2 sequences are MDHEN and SYDVKM. As DNA, the CDR3 is TGTGCCAGCAGCCTCCAGGGACTAGCGGGAGGGCCCACCAATCCCTACGAGCAGTACTTC. This gives the protein CASSLQGLAGGPTNPYEQYF.

This chain joins TRBV6-1 and TRBJ2-5; 7 nucleotides align to TRBD2. V dropped 1 base and J dropped 6; count of bases not matched to a gene: 8. The CDR3 covers 15 residues. CDR1 and CDR2 (germline): MNHNS, SASEGT. The CDR3 protein is CASSEDIGGGQTQYF. The CDR3 DNA is TGTGCCAGCAGTGAAGATATTGGGGGAGGGCAGACCCAGTACTTC.

A note on this clone: Other DNA sequences within the sample encode an identical CDR3. The V gene is TRBV5-4, the J gene TRBJ2-2; D call uncertain. Germline lookup yields CDR1 SGHNT and CDR2 YYREEE (reference sequence). V was trimmed by 0 bases and J by 5 bases, leaving 5 bases between them. The CDR3 has 13 amino acids. CDR3 sequence reads: CASSLGLTGELFF. As DNA, the CDR3 is TGTGCCAGCAGCTTGGGGCTGACCGGGGAGCTGTTTTTT.

The chain is built from TRBV6-5 and TRBJ1-1, with a weak D call TRBD1 (5 bases). Trimming took 3 bases from V and 3 from J, leaving 17 bases between them. Germline V gene sequence: CDR1 MNHEY, CDR2 SVGAGI. The CDR3 length is 16 residues. Here the CDR3 reads CASSYRGALEHTEAFF. The CDR3 DNA sequence: TGTGCCAGCAGTTATAGAGGGGCGCTAGAACACACTGAAGCTTTCTTT.